This paragraph reports one T cell receptor (beta chain). What this receptor recognizes is not known. The data originate from a study of CXCR3-negative and CXCR3-positive naive CD8 T cells (dated by TCRdb to about 2019). A note on the overall study: In total, 130 million to 150 million TRB reads were obtained, corresponding to roughly 1.5 +/- 0.3 million reads per library. The TRBV-TRBJ cluster analysis covered naive subsets from roughly five donors and memory cells from 3 donors. The diversity and physicochemical repertoire analyses included eleven to twelve donors pooled from two independent experiments. General findings and caveats noted by the study authors: TRBV-TRBJ usage was similar between naive CXCR3-negative and CXCR3-positive cells from the same donor, while memory cells showed distinct patterns. CXCR3 expression partially decreased after cryopreservation, so most assays used freshly isolated PBMCs. Compared with CXCR3-negative naive cells, CXCR3-positive naive cells had TRB CDR3s with higher hydrophobicity (lower Kidera factor 4), lower energy, and higher strength and volume indices. Comparably high repertoire diversity was found in both naive subsets, whereas much lower repertoire diversity was found in memory CD8+ T cells. Because surface CD5, which has been linked to self-reactivity in mice, was comparable between naive subsets, TCR interaction strength was also inferred from TRB CDR3 physicochemical properties.

The data were produced on a NextSeq 550. The Human TCR Profiling Kit (MiLaboratory) was used to make UMI-labeled 5' RACE TRB cDNA libraries. cDNA synthesis used the entire amount of extracted RNA, and PCR amplification then used the entire amount of cDNA produced. Libraries were prepared in parallel with an identical number of PCR cycles. The study's own analysis went as follows. With a minimum of two reads required per UMI, MIGEC and MiXCR pulled out about 50,000 +/- 10,000 unique UMI-labeled TRB cDNA molecules from each library. On average, each library contained approximately 40,000 +/- 10,000 functional in-frame TRB CDR3 nucleotide clonotypes without stop codons. After downsampling to 5000 UMI-labeled TRB molecules per sample, diversity metrics, including normalized Shannon-Wiener and Chao1, were computed in VDJtools. VDJtools computed clonotype-size-weighted physicochemical properties of the central five CDR3 residues: interaction energy, strength, volume and Kidera factor 4. After the reads were reprocessed by TCRdb, one entry was made per CDR3 protein sequence, with no DNA. TCRdb's processing, not the authors', yielded these V and J calls. The table of this sample itemizes 55,000 to 70,000 distinct CDR3 sequences. 0.53% of the sample lies in the top ten.

Each CD8+ T cell subset was flow-sorted in triplicate, and 300,000 or so cells per subset were placed directly into RLT lysis buffer. To keep memory contaminants out, a stringent definition of naive CD8+ T cells was applied: CD45RO-CCR7+CD27+CD95-. Peripheral blood mononuclear cells were isolated from buffy coats using standard density gradient centrifugation. A FACSAria III was used to flow-sort naive CD8+ T cells into CXCR3-negative and CXCR3-positive populations. An RNeasy Mini Kit was used to extract total RNA from the sorted cells. From cysteine to phenylalanine, the CDR3 is 15 amino acids long. No DNA is listed. From a lookup of the germline V gene (reference sequence), CDR1 and CDR2 are SEHNR and FQNEAQ.

The sequence links TRBV7-9 to TRBJ2-3; TCRdb's D gene call, TRBD2, goes unchecked for lack of DNA. Material: naive CXCR3+ CD8+ T cells from blood. The sample's cell subset or site label is to be understood as: CD45RO-CCR7+CD27+CD95- naive CD8+ T cells expressing CXCR3 (TNR3+). This receptor was identified in a human donor in good health. Some clones in this sample may be carry-over from other donors' samples. The CDR3 loop reads CASSARDLGVDTQYF.